This T cell receptor beta chain was sequenced during a study of shared clonotypes between healthy human individuals. Study conclusions and caveats: Naive subsets usually exceeded memory subsets in estimated richness.

Deep level was the assay's run setting. Libraries were prepared by immunoSEQ multiplex PCR; TCRdb keeps only in-frame clonotypes and omits some of them. The data hold around 2,100,000 clones, with roughly 95% observed a single time. A note on this clone: Its antigen is not identified.

Trimming left V 0 bases short and J 3 bases short, with 12 bases between. There are 16 residues in the CDR3. Germline V gene data show CDR1 as MGHRA and CDR2 as YSYEKL. CD45RO-negative cells were positively selected for CCR7, leaving out terminally differentiated effector memory CD45RA+ cells. Material for sequencing was naive CD8+ T cells sorted from blood. This sequence was found in a man aged 18-30 years in good health. The V and J genes are TRBV4-1 and TRBJ1-3, with D perhaps TRBD1 (5 bases). In nucleotides, the CDR3 is TGCGCCAGCAGCCAAGATTTGGGGCAGCTTGGAAACACCATATATTTT. Amino acids: CASSQDLGQLGNTIYF.